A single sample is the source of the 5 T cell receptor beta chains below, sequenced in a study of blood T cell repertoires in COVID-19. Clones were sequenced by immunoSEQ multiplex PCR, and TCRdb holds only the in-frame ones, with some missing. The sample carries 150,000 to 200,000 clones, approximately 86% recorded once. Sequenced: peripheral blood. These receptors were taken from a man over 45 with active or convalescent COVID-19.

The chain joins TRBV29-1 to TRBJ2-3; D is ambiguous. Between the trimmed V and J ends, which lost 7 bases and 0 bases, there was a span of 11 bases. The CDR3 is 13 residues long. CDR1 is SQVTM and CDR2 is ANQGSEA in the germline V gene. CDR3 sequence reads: CSATQTSTDTQYF. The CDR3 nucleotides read TGCAGCGCTACCCAGACTAGCACAGATACGCAGTATTTT.

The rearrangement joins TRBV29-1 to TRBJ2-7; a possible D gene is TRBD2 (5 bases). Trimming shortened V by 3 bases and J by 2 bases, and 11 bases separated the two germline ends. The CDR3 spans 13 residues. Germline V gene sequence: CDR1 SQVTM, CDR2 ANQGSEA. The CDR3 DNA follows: TGCAGCGTTGACGCGGGTACAACCTACGAGCAGTACTTC. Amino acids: CSVDAGTTYEQYF.

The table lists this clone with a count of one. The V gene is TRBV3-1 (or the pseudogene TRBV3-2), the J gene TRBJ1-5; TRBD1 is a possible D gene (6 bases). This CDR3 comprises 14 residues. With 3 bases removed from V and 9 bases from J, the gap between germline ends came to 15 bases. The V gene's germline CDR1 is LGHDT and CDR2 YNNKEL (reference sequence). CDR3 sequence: CASSQDSGHRPQHF. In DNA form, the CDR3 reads TGTGCCAGCAGCCAGGACTCGGGACATCGGCCCCAGCATTTT.

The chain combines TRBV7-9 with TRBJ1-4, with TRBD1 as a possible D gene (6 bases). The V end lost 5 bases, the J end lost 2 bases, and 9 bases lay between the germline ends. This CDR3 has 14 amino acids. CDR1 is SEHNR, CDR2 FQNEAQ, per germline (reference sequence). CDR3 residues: CASSRRGTNEKLFF. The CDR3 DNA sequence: TGTGCCAGCAGCCGAAGGGGGACTAATGAAAAACTGTTTTTT.

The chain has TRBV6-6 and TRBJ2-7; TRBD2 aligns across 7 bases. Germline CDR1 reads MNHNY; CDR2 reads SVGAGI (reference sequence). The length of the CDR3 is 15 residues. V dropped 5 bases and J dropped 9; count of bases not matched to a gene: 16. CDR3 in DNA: TGTGCCAGCAGTGGGGGGGGTTCCCTAGCGGAGGGGCAGTACTTC. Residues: CASSGGGSLAEGQYF.